This TCR beta chain was documented in a study of beta chain features in type 1 diabetes. Points from the study as a whole: VDJ junctions in type 1 diabetes patients carried more deletions and fewer insertions.

With 2 bases removed from V and 4 bases from J, the gap between germline ends came to 2 bases. This CDR3 has 11 amino acids. Germline V gene lookup returns CDR1 SGHTS and CDR2 YDEGEE. The sample holds a few counts of this clone. The antigen remains unidentified. One base separates it from a far larger clone, so it is likely a read error. It was one heparinised blood draw, averaging approximately 100 mL, that each donor gave. Every isolated RNA sample was fully reverse transcribed, so sequencing captured expressed TCRB transcripts. TCRdb's copy holds only in-frame clones and misses some; the assay was immunoSEQ multiplex PCR. The data show around 280,000 clones, 8% seen once.

The receptor's source is a woman aged 18-35 years in good health. The source material was central memory CD4+ T cells from blood. The genes are TRBV5-8 and TRBJ2-3; D unresolved. The CDR3 DNA follows: TGTGCCAGCAGCTTATCAGATACGCAGTATTTT. It encodes CASSLSDTQYF. The whole variable domain, filled in from reference TRBV5-8 and TRBJ2-3, reads EAGVTQSPTHLIKTRGQQATLRCSPISGHTSVYWYQQALGLGLQFLLWYDEGEERNRGNFPPRFSGRQFPNYSSELNVNALELEDSALYLCASSLSDTQYFGPGTRLTVL.